This T cell receptor (beta chain) stems from a study of CD8+ T cells in alopecia areata. The sequencing template was cDNA reverse transcribed from extracted RNA. Clones were sequenced by immunoSEQ multiplex PCR, and TCRdb holds only the in-frame ones, with some missing. Of 130,000 to 150,000 clones in the sample, roughly 46% were seen once. V gave up 7 bases and J gave up 9 bases, with 15 bases separating them. CDR1 MNHNY and CDR2 SVGAGI come from the germline V gene (reference sequence). The CDR3 spans 12 residues. Sequenced here: CD4+ T cells sorted from blood, sampled at week 0. J is TRBJ1-2 and V is TRBV6-6; D remains unclear. The TCR originated in a human donor with alopecia areata. The CDR3 DNA follows: TGTGCCAGCAACCCCCCGGCGGGGAGCTACACCTTC. Translated, it gives CASNPPAGSYTF.